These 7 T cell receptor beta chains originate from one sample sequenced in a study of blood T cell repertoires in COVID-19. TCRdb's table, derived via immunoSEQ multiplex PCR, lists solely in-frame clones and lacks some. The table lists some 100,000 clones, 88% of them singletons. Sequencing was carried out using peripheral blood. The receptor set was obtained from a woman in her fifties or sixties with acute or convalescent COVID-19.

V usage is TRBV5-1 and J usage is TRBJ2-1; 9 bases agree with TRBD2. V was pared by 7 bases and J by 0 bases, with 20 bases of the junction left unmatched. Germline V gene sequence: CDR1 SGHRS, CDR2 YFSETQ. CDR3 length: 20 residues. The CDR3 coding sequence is TGCGCCAGCCACGGTAGAGGGCTCGCGGGAGGGGTAAGCTCCTACAATGAGCAGTTCTTC. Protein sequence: CASHGRGLAGGVSSYNEQFF.

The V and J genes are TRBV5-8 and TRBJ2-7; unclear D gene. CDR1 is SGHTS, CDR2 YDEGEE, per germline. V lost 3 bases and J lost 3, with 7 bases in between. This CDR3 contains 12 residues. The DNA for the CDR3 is TGTGCCAGCAGCTATTCTTACTACGAGCAGTACTTC. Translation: CASSYSYYEQYF.

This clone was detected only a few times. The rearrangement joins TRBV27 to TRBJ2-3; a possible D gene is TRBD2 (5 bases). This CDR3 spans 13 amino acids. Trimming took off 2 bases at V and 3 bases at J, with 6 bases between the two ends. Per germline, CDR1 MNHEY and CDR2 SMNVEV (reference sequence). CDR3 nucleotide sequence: TGTGCCAGCAGTTTAAGGGAGACAGATACGCAGTATTTT. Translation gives CASSLRETDTQYF.

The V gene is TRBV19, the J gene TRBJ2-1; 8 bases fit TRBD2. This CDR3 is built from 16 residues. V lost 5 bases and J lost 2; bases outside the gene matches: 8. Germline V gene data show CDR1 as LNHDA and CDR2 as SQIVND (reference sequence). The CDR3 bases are TGTGCCAGTAGTCCCCCCGGGGGGGCTGCCTACAATGAGCAGTTCTTC. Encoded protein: CASSPPGGAAYNEQFF.

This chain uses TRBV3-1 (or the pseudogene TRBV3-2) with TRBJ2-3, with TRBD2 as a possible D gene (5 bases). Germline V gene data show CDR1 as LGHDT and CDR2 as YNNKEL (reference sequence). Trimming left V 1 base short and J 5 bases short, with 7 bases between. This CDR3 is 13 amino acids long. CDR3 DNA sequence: TGTGCCAGCAGCCAAGCGGGGAGAGATACGCAGTATTTT. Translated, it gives CASSQAGRDTQYF.

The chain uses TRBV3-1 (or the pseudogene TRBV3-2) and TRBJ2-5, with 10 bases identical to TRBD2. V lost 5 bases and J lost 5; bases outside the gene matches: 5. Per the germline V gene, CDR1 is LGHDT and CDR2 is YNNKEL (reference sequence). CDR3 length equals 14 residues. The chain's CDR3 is CASSGLAVGETQYF. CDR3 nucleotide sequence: TGTGCCAGCAGCGGACTAGCGGTTGGCGAGACCCAGTACTTC.

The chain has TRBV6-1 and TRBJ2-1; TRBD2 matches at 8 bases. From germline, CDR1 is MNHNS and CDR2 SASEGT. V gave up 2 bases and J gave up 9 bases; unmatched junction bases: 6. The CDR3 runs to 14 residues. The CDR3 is CASSERAGAGEQFF. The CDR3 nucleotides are TGTGCCAGCAGTGAACGAGCGGGAGCAGGTGAGCAGTTCTTC.